In its sample, the clone carrying this T cell receptor beta chain was seen once. Its target is not known. The data are from a study of CD8 T cells in Susac syndrome. RNA, at roughly 0.5 to 1 ug, was reverse transcribed with random hexamers. Multiplex PCR with immunoSEQ amplified the TCR beta CDR3 across 54 Vbeta and 13 Jbeta. One entry per CDR3 protein, called by TCRdb with MiXCR from the immunoSEQ multiplex PCR reads. The sample has some 210,000 distinct CDR3 sequences, 94% seen once. Points from the study as a whole: The CD4+ T cell repertoires in Susac syndrome were not clonally expanded.

CD8+ and CD4+ T cells from blood underwent TCR beta sequencing. The CDR3 covers 12 residues. The germline V gene encodes CDR1 SNHLY and CDR2 FYNNEI. The ends were cut back, 3 bases at V and 6 bases at J, with 8 bases in the middle. J is TRBJ2-5 and V is TRBV2, with a weak D call TRBD2 (6 bases). The receptor's source is a human donor with Susac syndrome. Sequencing input: CD4+ T cells from PBMCs. DNA for the CDR3: TGTGCCAGCAGTGACCTAGCGAAGACCCAGTACTTC. Translating it yields CASSDLAKTQYF.